This TCR beta chain was retrieved from a study of OX40 agonist ivuxolimab in advanced cancers. Study details: While on treatment, patients had intravenous ivuxolimab at 0.01 to 10 mg/kg every 2 weeks. Eligibility admitted prior anti-PD-1, anti-PD-L1 or anti-CTLA-4 therapy; roughly 40% had some. Findings of the study overall: Researchers did not establish what antigens the expanded peripheral T cells target. Expanded clones tended on average to be more numerous among CD8+ T cells than CD4+.

Profiled with immunoSEQ multiplex PCR; TCRdb holds only in-frame clones, not every one. The data show about 61,000 clones, about four fifths seen once. Germline values: CDR1 SGHTA, CDR2 FQGNSA. The V and J ends lost 1 base and 3 bases respectively, with 10 bases between them. The CDR3 has 15 amino acids. This clone was picked up many times. Its antigen is unknown. The rearrangement uses TRBV7-2 and TRBJ2-1; D is unclear. This TCR came from an adult with an advanced solid tumor such as melanoma, head and neck, liver or kidney cancer. Specimen: CD4+ or CD8+ T cells sorted from blood, collected in a trial of the OX40 agonist ivuxolimab. CDR3 sequence: CASSLEGTRYNEQFF. Written as DNA, the CDR3 is TGTGCCAGCAGCTTAGAGGGCACCCGCTACAATGAGCAGTTCTTC.